This T cell receptor beta chain stems from a study of blood T cell repertoires in COVID-19. The wider study: Donors in the United States, Italy and Spain gave samples during acute or convalescent COVID-19. In each case, the material was cDNA or gDNA derived from T cells, B-cell-depleted T cells, or PBMCs.

Source study methods: The assay estimated nucleated cells by amplifying reference gene primers. Produced via immunoSEQ multiplex PCR; TCRdb's table is partial and in-frame only. D and trimming were read from the DNA, whereas the V and J calls and clone size are those reported in that table. The sample consists of 410,000 or so clones, 75% to 90% of them appearing once. Seattle's cohort entered during active infection and was followed longitudinally. The CDR3 sequence is 15 residues long. CDR1 is LNHDA and CDR2 is SQIVND in the germline V gene (reference sequence). Trimming pared 4 bases from V and 5 bases from J, leaving 17 bases between.

This TCR was recovered from a woman between 40 and 55 years old with COVID-19, enrolled during active disease. Sample: peripheral blood. The V gene is TRBV19, the J gene TRBJ1-1; D not certain. This chain's CDR3 is CASSKAFAAHTEAFF. As DNA, the CDR3 is TGTGCCAGTAGTAAGGCGTTTGCGGCACATACTGAAGCTTTCTTT.